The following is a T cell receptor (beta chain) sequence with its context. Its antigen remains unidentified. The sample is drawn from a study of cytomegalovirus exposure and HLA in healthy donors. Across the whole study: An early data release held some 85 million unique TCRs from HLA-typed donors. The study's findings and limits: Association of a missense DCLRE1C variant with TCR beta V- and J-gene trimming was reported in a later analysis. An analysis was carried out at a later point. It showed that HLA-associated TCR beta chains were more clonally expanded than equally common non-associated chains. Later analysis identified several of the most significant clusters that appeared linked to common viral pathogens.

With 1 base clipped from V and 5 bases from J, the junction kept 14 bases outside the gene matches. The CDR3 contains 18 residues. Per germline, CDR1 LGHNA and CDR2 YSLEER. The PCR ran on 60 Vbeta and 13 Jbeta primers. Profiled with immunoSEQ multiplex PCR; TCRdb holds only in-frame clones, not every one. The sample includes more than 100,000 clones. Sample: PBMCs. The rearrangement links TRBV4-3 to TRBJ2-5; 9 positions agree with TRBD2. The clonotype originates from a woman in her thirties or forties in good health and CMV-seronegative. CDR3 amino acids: CASSQGTSSGGSTETQYF. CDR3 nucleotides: TGCGCCAGCAGCCAAGGGACTAGCAGCGGGGGGTCGACTGAGACCCAGTACTTC.